This T cell receptor beta chain stems from a study of regulatory T cells in long-lasting Graves disease. This clonotype occurred many times. V was pared by 6 bases and J by 1 base, with 19 bases between. The CDR3 length is 17 residues. Germline CDR1 MNHNS, CDR2 SASEGT. Time point reported: persistent/refractory GD, antithyroid drugs over 5 years with positive TRAb. The TCR library used RNA extracted from PBMCs. Through Arm-PCR of CDR3 regions and iRepertoire HTBI primers, TCR beta libraries were built. TCRdb ran MiXCR on the multiplex PCR reads and lists one entry per CDR3 protein. The data contain almost 350,000 distinct CDR3 sequences, roughly a fifth of them singletons.

The material was peripheral blood mononuclear cells (PBMCs), obtained when the disease was refractory, from a patient treated with antithyroid drugs. The J gene is TRBJ1-5, the V gene TRBV6-1; the D gene is possibly TRBD1 (5 bases). The TCR sequence derives from a female donor with Graves disease. The CDR3 nucleotides read TGTGCCAGCAGCCGGCTGACAGAGGGACCAAGCAATCAGCCCCAGCATTTT. This sequence encodes CASSRLTEGPSNQPQHF.